This T cell receptor beta chain was captured in a study of CD8 T cells in Susac syndrome. Background on the study: Sequenced Susac syndrome patients included six with clinically active disease and eight in remission. Patients with Susac syndrome had blood drawn and were at that point therapy-naive, on corticosteroids, or on intravenous immunoglobulin alone.

The germline CDR1 and CDR2 sequences are MDHEN and SYDVKM. The CDR3 contains 16 residues. Trimming left V 3 bases short and J 3 bases short, with 15 bases between. An amount of RNA that ranged from roughly 0.45 to 1 ug was reverse transcribed with random hexamers. An immunoSEQ multiplex PCR generated amplified TCR beta CDR3 products spanning 54 Vbeta and 13 Jbeta. TCRdb redid the calling of the immunoSEQ multiplex PCR reads with MiXCR, one entry per CDR3 protein. Among tens of thousands of distinct CDR3 sequences listed, roughly 94% were seen once. This rearrangement joins TRBV28 to TRBJ1-5; D gene unclear. This clonotype originated in a human donor with Susac syndrome. Sequencing input: CD8+ T cells from PBMCs. CDR3 sequence reads: CASSFSQEGINQPQHF. The DNA of the CDR3 is TGTGCCAGCAGTTTCTCCCAGGAGGGTATCAATCAGCCCCAGCATTTT.